This T cell receptor (beta chain) was obtained from a study of Ad26.COV2.S vaccination and SARS-CoV-2 variants. Across the study: A participant enrolled in the COV1001 Ad26.COV2.S trial arm provided the sample.

Overall study findings and caveats: Spike-specific responses of CD8+ and CD4+ T cells were reported to display substantial breadth after vaccination.

In this sample, this clone turned up a few times. Its matching antigen is unknown. Only in-frame clones appear in the TCRdb table, and some are missing; sequencing was by immunoSEQ multiplex PCR. The data contain around 300,000 clones, 75% to 90% of them singletons. The treatment here: some 20 received Ad26.COV2.S at low or high dose, single or two shots; about 5 received placebo; per-sample allocation not given. Vaccine and placebo recipients were sampled on day 63 after the first injection. V lost 6 bases and J lost 5, with 19 bases in between. Germline V CDR1 and CDR2: MNHNY, SVGAGI (reference sequence). There are 15 residues in the CDR3.

The chain links TRBV6-6 to TRBJ1-1; D possibly corresponds to TRBD1 (5 bases). The TCR sequence derives from a person between 18 and 59 years old who received the Ad26.COV2.S COVID-19 vaccine or a placebo. The specimen comprised peripheral blood, sampled in a trial of Ad26.COV2.S vaccine versus placebo. CDR3 region: CASSPSGQGLTEAFF. For the CDR3, the DNA is TGTGCCAGCAGCCCCTCTGGCCAGGGATTAACTGAAGCTTTCTTT.